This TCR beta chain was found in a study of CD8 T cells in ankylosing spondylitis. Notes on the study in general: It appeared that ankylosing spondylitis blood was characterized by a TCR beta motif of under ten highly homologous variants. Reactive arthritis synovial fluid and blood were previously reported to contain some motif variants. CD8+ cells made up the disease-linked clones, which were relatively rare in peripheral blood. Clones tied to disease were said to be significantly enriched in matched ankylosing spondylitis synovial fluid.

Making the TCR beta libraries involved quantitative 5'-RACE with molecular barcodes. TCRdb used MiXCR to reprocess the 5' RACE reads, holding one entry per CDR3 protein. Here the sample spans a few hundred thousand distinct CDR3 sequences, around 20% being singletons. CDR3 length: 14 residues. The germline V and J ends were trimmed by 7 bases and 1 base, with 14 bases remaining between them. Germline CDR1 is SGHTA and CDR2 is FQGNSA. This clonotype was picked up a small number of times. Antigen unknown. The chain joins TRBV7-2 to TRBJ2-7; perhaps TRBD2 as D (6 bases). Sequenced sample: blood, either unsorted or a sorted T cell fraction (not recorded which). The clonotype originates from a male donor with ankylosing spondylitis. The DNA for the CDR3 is TGTGCCAGCAACTATGGCGGGACTTCCTACGAGCAGTACTTC. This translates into CASNYGGTSYEQYF.